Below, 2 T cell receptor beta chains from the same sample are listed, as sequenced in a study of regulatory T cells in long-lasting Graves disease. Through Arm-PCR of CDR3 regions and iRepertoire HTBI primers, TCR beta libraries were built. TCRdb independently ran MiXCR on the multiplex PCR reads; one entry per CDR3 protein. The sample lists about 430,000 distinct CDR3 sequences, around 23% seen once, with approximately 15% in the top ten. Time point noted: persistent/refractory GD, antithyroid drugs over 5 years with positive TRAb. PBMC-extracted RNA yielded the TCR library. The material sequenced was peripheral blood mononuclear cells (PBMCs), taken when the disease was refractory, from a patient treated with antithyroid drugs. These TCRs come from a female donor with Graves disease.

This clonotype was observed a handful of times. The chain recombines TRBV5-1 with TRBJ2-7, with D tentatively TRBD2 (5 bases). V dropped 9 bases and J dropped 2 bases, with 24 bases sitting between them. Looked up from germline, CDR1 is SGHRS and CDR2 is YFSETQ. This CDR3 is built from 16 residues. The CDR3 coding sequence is TGCGCCACTTCCCGACTGCCGACTATAACCCCCTACGAGCAGTACTTC. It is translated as CATSRLPTITPYEQYF.

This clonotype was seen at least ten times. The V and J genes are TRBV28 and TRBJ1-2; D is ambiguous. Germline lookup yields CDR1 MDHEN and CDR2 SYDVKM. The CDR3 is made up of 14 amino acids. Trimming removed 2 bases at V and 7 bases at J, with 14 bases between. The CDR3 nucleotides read TGTGCCAGCAGTTTACAAGACCAATCGGGTGGCTACACCTTC. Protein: CASSLQDQSGGYTF.